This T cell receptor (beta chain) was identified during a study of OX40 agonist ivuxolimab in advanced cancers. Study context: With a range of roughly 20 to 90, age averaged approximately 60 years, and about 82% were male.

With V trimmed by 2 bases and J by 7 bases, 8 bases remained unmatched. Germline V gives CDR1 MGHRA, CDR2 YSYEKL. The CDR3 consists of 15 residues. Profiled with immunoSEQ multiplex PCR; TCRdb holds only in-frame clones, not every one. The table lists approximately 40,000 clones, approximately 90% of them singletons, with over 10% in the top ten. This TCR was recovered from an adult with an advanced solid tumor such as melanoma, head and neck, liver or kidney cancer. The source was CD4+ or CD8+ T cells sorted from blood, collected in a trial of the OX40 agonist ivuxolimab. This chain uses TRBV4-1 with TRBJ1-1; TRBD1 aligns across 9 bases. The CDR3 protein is CASSQWQQGANEAFF. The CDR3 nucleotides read TGCGCCAGCAGCCAATGGCAACAGGGGGCTAATGAAGCTTTCTTT.